Listed below are T cell receptor beta chains from one sample, sequenced in a study of blood T cell repertoires in COVID-19. Only in-frame clones appear in the TCRdb table, and some are missing; sequencing was by immunoSEQ multiplex PCR. There are 100,000 or so clones in the sample; 69% occur only once, and about 6% lies in the top ten. Sequencing input: peripheral blood. The receptors originated from a man older than 75 with acute or convalescent COVID-19. Both conserved end residues are part of each CDR3. The D gene is left open where the match is weak. A row's size may be missing; if present it is once, few, many or a size class.

v_call,d_call,clone_size,j_call,cdr3_nt,cdr3_aa
TRBV15,TRBD2,-,TRBJ2-5,TGTGCCACCAGCTCTTCGACTAGCGGGAGGGGGTTGGAGACCCAGTACTTC,CATSSSTSGRGLETQYF
TRBV7-9,TRBD2,-,TRBJ2-2,TGTGCCAGCAGCTCGCTAGCGGTGTTCGCCGGGGAGCTGTTTTTT,CASSSLAVFAGELFF
TRBV6-2/TRBV6-3,-,-,TRBJ1-6,TGTGCCAGCAGTTACTTCGGCGGTTCACCCCTCCACTTT,CASSYFGGSPLHF
TRBV29-1,TRBD1,once,TRBJ2-7,TGCAGCGTTGGGACAGGGGGAGTCGAGCAGTACTTC,CSVGTGGVEQYF
TRBV10-3,TRBD1,-,TRBJ2-1,TGTGCCATCAGTGGGTCGGCCGGGACAGGGGGAGATTTCTCCTACAATGAGCAGTTCTTC,CAISGSAGTGGDFSYNEQFF
TRBV13,-,-,TRBJ2-2,TGTGCCAGCAGCAAACTGGACAGTATTACCGGGGAGCTGTTTTTT,CASSKLDSITGELFF
TRBV19,TRBD1,-,TRBJ1-5,TGTGCCAGTGCAGGGGGCCCCGGGCAGCCCCAGCATTTT,CASAGGPGQPQHF
TRBV6-5,-,once,TRBJ2-5,TGTGCCAGCAGTCCCGGGGGGCGGGAGACCCAGTACTTC,CASSPGGRETQYF
TRBV9,TRBD2,-,TRBJ2-7,TGTGCCAGCAGCGGAACTAGCGGTACTACGGAGCAGTACTTC,CASSGTSGTTEQYF
TRBV7-2,-,-,TRBJ1-5,TGTGCCAGCAGCCCCGCATCCTGGGCTCAGCCCCAGCATTTT,CASSPASWAQPQHF